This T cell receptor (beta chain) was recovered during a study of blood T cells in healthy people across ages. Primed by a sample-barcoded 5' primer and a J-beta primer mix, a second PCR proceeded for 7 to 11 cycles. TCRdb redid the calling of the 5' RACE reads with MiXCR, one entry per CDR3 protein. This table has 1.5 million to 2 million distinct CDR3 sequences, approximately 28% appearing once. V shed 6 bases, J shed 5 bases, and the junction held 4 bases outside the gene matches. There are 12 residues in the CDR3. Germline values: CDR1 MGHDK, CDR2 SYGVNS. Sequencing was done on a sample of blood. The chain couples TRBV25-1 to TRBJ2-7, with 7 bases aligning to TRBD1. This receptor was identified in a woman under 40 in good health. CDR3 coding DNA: TGTGCCAGCAGGACAGGGTTCGACGAGCAGTACTTC. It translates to CASRTGFDEQYF.